The source of this T cell receptor (beta chain) is a study of Ad26.COV2.S vaccination and SARS-CoV-2 variants. Study-level information: The authors gave Ad26.COV2.S intramuscularly, either once or twice 56 days apart.

Trimming left V 10 bases short and J 1 base short, with 14 bases between. Germline V gene sequence: CDR1 MNHEY, CDR2 SVGAGI. The CDR3 totals 13 residues. Only in-frame clones appear in the TCRdb table, and some are missing; sequencing was by immunoSEQ multiplex PCR. The sample has about 480,000 clones, roughly 85% seen once. The treatment here: about 20 received Ad26.COV2.S at low or high dose, single or two shots; several received placebo; per-sample allocation not given. Following the first vaccine or placebo injection, samples were taken on day 63. Donation was by an adult aged 18-55 years who was in Boston. On this clone: The target antigen is unknown.

The study's findings and limits: Breadth, reportedly substantial, characterized the spike-specific CD8+ and CD4+ T cell responses after vaccination. TCR breadth and depth analyses may have underestimated total T cell responses.

This rearrangement joins TRBV6-5 to TRBJ2-7; D is unresolved. This receptor was taken from a person between 18 and 59 years old who received the Ad26.COV2.S COVID-19 vaccine or a placebo. Sequencing used peripheral blood, obtained in a trial of Ad26.COV2.S vaccine versus placebo. The CDR3 sequence: CATTRQASYEQYF. The CDR3, as DNA: TGTGCCACCACCCGCCAGGCTTCCTACGAGCAGTACTTC.